Listed below are T cell receptor beta chains from one sample, sequenced in a study of OX40 agonist ivuxolimab in advanced cancers. Sequencing used immunoSEQ multiplex PCR; TCRdb keeps in-frame clones, though not all of them. The table has some 100,000 clones, under 90% seen once. The sample here was CD4+ or CD8+ T cells sorted from blood, taken in a trial of the OX40 agonist ivuxolimab. The receptors derive from an adult with an advanced solid tumor such as melanoma, head and neck, liver or kidney cancer. Both conserved end residues are part of each CDR3. Each record gives: D gene, clone size, J gene, V gene, CDR3 protein, CDR3 DNA. A D gene is named only where the DNA matches it firmly. Not every row has a clone size; where given, it reads once, few, many or a size class.

D: .; size: .; J: TRBJ1-1; V: TRBV6-1; CDR3: CASSPGRVKSFF; DNA: TGTGCCAGCAGTCCTGGACGGGTGAAATCTTTCTTT
D: .; size: .; J: TRBJ2-1; V: TRBV5-5; CDR3: CASSFPQTGMEQFF; DNA: TGTGCCAGCAGCTTCCCTCAGACAGGAATGGAGCAGTTCTTC
D: TRBD2; size: .; J: TRBJ2-1; V: TRBV28; CDR3: CASSFPVSGRREQFF; DNA: TGTGCCAGCAGTTTTCCCGTTAGCGGGAGACGGGAGCAGTTCTTC
D: .; size: .; J: TRBJ2-1; V: TRBV19; CDR3: CASGTGAIVQFF; DNA: TGTGCCAGTGGGACTGGCGCTATCGTGCAGTTCTTC
D: TRBD2; size: once; J: TRBJ2-1; V: TRBV18; CDR3: CASSPELAGEGDEQFF; DNA: TGTGCCAGCTCACCCGAACTAGCGGGAGAAGGGGATGAGCAGTTCTTC
D: TRBD1; size: .; J: TRBJ1-2; V: TRBV27; CDR3: CASKAPGQGVGYTF; DNA: TGTGCCAGCAAAGCCCCGGGACAGGGAGTTGGCTACACCTTC
D: .; size: .; J: TRBJ1-3; V: TRBV6-6; CDR3: CASSYQVGGNTIYF; DNA: TGTGCCAGCAGTTACCAGGTCGGTGGAAACACCATATATTTT
D: .; size: .; J: TRBJ2-5; V: TRBV7-3; CDR3: CASSETVQETQYF; DNA: TGTGCCAGCAGCGAGACAGTACAAGAGACCCAGTACTTC
D: TRBD1; size: .; J: TRBJ1-5; V: TRBV27; CDR3: CASSLSGGQGSNQPQHF; DNA: TGTGCCAGCAGTTTATCGGGCGGACAGGGTAGCAATCAGCCCCAGCATTTT
D: .; size: few; J: TRBJ2-3; V: TRBV10-3; CDR3: CATEEPGLSTDTQYF; DNA: TGTGCCACCGAGGAACCGGGGTTGAGCACAGATACGCAGTATTTT
D: TRBD2; size: once; J: TRBJ2-1; V: TRBV19; CDR3: CASIRAGGDVNEQFF; DNA: TGTGCCAGTATCCGAGCGGGAGGGGATGTGAATGAGCAGTTCTTC
D: .; size: few; J: TRBJ2-1; V: TRBV30; CDR3: CAWTQSSYNEQFF; DNA: TGTGCCTGGACCCAGAGCTCCTACAATGAGCAGTTCTTC
D: TRBD1; size: .; J: TRBJ2-7; V: TRBV2; CDR3: CASSRQGAYEQYF; DNA: TGTGCCAGCTCTCGACAGGGGGCCTACGAGCAGTACTTC
D: .; size: .; J: TRBJ2-2; V: TRBV11-3; CDR3: CASSLDGTGGLFF; DNA: TGTGCCAGCAGCTTAGATGGCACCGGGGGGCTGTTTTTT
D: .; size: .; J: TRBJ2-6; V: TRBV5-4; CDR3: CASSRQEPGANVLTF; DNA: TGTGCCAGCAGCCGACAGGAACCTGGGGCCAACGTCCTGACTTTC
D: TRBD2; size: once; J: TRBJ2-6; V: TRBV9; CDR3: CASSGLPRGSGANVLTF; DNA: TGTGCCAGCAGCGGACTCCCGCGGGGGTCTGGGGCCAACGTCCTGACTTTC
D: TRBD2; size: .; J: TRBJ2-1; V: TRBV5-5; CDR3: CASSLVASGGSYNEQFF; DNA: TGTGCCAGCAGCTTGGTGGCTAGCGGAGGCTCCTACAATGAGCAGTTCTTC